This T cell receptor beta chain was found in a study of blood T cells in healthy people across ages. Sample-barcoded 5' priming and a J-beta primer mix drove a second PCR of roughly 7 to 11 cycles. MiXCR was run by TCRdb on the 5' RACE reads, yielding one entry per CDR3 protein. The repertoire holds around 1,000,000 distinct CDR3 sequences, approximately 26% seen once, with 0.65% to 0.75% in the top ten. CDR3 length: 13 amino acids. Trimming removed 3 bases from V and 6 bases from J, with 11 bases in between. Germline V CDR1 and CDR2: MDHEN, SYDVKM. The same data also went into a second study, on T cells of mothers and their children. As that study records: All RNA that had been extracted was used for cDNA synthesis at around 1.4 ug per 15 ul.

The sequence came from a girl aged 2-9 years in good health. V is TRBV28 and J is TRBJ1-2; D gene uncertain. The sample consisted of blood. The CDR3 loop reads CASSLGTKDGYTF. DNA of the CDR3: TGTGCCAGCAGTTTGGGCACAAAGGATGGCTACACCTTC.